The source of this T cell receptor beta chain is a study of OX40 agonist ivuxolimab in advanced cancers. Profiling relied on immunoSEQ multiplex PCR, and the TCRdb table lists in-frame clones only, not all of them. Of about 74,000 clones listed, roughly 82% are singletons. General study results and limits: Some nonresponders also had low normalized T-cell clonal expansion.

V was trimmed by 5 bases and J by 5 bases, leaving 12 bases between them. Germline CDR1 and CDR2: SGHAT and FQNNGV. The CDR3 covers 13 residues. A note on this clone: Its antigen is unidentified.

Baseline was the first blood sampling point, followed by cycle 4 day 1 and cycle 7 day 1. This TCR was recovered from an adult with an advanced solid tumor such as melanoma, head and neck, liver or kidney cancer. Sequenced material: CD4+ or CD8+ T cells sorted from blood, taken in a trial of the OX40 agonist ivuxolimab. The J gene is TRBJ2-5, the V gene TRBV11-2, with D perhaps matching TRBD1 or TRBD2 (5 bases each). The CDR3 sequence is CASSHNWDETQYF. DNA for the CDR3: TGTGCCAGCAGCCATAACTGGGACGAGACCCAGTACTTC.